The sequence of this TCR beta chain was determined in a study of human T cells and chemical hapten exposure. Overall study context: From small differences in pooled library volume came most of the variation in per-sample TCR yields. General observations from the study: Because they had alopecia, donors may respond immunologically unlike healthy people. Compared with pre-sensitization or healthy control sets, expanded TCRs clustered more.

During construction of the library, unique molecular identifiers were attached to individual cDNA molecules for quantitative, reproducible TCR counting. TCRdb re-derived calls from the RACE reads in MiXCR, one entry per CDR3 protein. The sample has roughly 360,000 distinct CDR3 sequences, 4.8% seen once. The ends lost 3 bases at V and 7 bases at J; junction bases unmatched: 9. Germline assignment: CDR1 SGHAT and CDR2 FQNNGV. CDR3 length equals 17 residues. This clonotype was detected many times. Its specificity is not known. Time point in this sample: patch test 1, 2 weeks after DPC sensitization. Treatment specified: therapeutic diphenylcyclopropenone sensitization with weekly scalp DPC.

The rearrangement links TRBV11-2 to TRBJ2-1, with 13 bases that match TRBD2. Specimen: whole blood, collected in connection with sensitization to the hapten diphenylcyclopropenone (DPC). The clonotype comes from a woman in her 50s with alopecia areata. Some clones in this sample may be carry-over from other donors' samples. The CDR3 reads CASSFSGTSGKKNEQFF. CDR3 in DNA: TGTGCCAGCAGCTTTTCCGGGACTAGCGGGAAAAAAAATGAGCAGTTCTTC.